This record looks at one TCR beta chain sequence and its context. The study recruited people aged roughly 18 to 95 years across approximately 25 US areas. These data belong to a study of blood T cell repertoires in COVID-19. Across the study: Acute-phase and convalescent COVID-19 samples originated in the United States, Italy and Spain. PBMCs, B-cell-depleted T cells, or T cells were the source of the cDNA or gDNA that made up the material.

Repertoires were generated with immunoSEQ multiplex PCR, while TCRdb's copy carries only in-frame clones and drops some. Of about 250,000 clones listed, 85% to 90% were seen once; the top ten hold under 3%. Germline trimming cut 0 bases from V and 5 bases from J; bases unmatched to any gene: 10. Per germline, CDR1 SGHDT and CDR2 YYEEEE. This CDR3 spans 17 amino acids. Material: PBMCs or T cells enriched from blood (not recorded which). This chain links TRBV5-6 with TRBJ2-3; TRBD2 agrees at 9 bases. The source is a woman younger than 35 who had recovered from COVID-19. This CDR3 reads CASSLVAGGHYLDTQYF. CDR3 in DNA: TGTGCCAGCAGCTTGGTGGCGGGGGGGCACTATCTAGATACGCAGTATTTT.